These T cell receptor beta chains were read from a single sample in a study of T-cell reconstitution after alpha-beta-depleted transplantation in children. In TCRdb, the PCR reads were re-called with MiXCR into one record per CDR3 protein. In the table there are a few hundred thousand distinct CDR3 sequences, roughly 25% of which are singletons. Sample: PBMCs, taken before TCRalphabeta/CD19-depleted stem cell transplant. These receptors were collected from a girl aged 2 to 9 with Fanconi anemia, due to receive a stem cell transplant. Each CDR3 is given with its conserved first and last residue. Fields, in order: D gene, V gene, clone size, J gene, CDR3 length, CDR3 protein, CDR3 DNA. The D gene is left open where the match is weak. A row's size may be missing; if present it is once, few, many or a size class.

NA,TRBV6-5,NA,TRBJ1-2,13,CASSSGPRDGYTF,TGTGCCAGCAGTTCCGGTCCGAGGGATGGCTACACCTTC
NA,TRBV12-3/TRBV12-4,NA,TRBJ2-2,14,CASTNRRGTGELFF,TGTGCCAGCACCAATCGTCGGGGCACCGGGGAGCTGTTTTTT
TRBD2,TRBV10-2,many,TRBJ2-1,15,CASRGTSHSYNEQFF,TGCGCCAGCAGGGGGACTAGTCATAGCTACAATGAGCAGTTCTTC
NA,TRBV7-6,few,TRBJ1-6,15,CASSLESRTNSPLHF,TGTGCCAGCAGCTTAGAATCGCGGACTAATTCACCCCTCCACTTT
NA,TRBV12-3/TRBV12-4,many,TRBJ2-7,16,CASSSWGANLPYEQYF,TGTGCCAGCAGTTCCTGGGGGGCCAACCTTCCCTACGAGCAGTACTTC
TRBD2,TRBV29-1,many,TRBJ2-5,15,CSVEGWTSEQETQYF,TGCAGCGTTGAAGGATGGACTAGCGAGCAAGAGACCCAGTACTTC
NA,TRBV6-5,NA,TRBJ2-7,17,CASSYSRLTLGTYEQYF,TGTGCCAGCAGTTACTCGAGGCTAACTCTAGGGACCTACGAGCAGTACTTC
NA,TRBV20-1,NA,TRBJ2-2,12,CSVSPTSGELFF,TGCAGTGTCAGCCCGACAAGCGGGGAGCTGTTTTTT
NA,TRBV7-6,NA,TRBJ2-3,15,CASSPQLPRTDTQYF,TGTGCCAGCAGCCCCCAATTACCCCGCACAGATACGCAGTATTTT
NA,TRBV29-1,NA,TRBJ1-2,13,CSVGVWGGGGYTF,TGCAGCGTTGGAGTTTGGGGGGGCGGCGGCTACACCTTC
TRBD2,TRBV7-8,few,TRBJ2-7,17,CASSFLLAGGPNYEQYF,TGTGCCAGCAGCTTTCTACTAGCGGGGGGGCCGAACTACGAGCAGTACTTC
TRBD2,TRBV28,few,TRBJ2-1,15,CASSHRTSGDNEQFF,TGTGCCAGCAGCCACCGGACTAGCGGTGACAATGAGCAGTTCTTC
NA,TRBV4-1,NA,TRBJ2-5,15,CASSQDLRFQETQYF,TGCGCCAGCAGCCAAGATCTGCGATTCCAAGAGACCCAGTACTTC
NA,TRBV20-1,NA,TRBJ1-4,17,CSAISRTASVSNEKLFF,TGCAGTGCCATATCCCGGACCGCCAGCGTTTCTAATGAAAAACTGTTTTTT
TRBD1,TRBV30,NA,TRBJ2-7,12,CAWSPQGWEQYF,TGTGCCTGGAGTCCACAGGGGTGGGAGCAGTACTTC
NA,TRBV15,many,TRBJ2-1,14,CATSTPDFYNEQFF,TGTGCCACCAGCACTCCGGATTTCTACAATGAGCAGTTCTTC
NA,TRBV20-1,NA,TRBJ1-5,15,CSARGAATFNQPQHF,TGCAGTGCTAGAGGGGCAGCTACTTTCAATCAGCCCCAGCATTTT
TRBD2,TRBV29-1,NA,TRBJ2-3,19,CSVEVTSGPDYPSTDTQYF,TGCAGCGTTGAAGTCACTAGCGGGCCAGACTACCCTAGCACAGATACGCAGTATTTT
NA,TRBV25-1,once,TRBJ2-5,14,CASSPHSKQETQYF,TGTGCCAGCAGTCCCCACAGCAAACAAGAGACCCAGTACTTC
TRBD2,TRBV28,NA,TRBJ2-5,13,CASSFLAVETQYF,TGTGCCAGCAGCTTTCTAGCGGTCGAGACCCAGTACTTC
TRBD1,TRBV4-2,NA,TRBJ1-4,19,CASSRVLSTGGRRIEKLFF,TGTGCCAGCAGCCGAGTTCTCTCGACAGGGGGCCGGCGGATTGAAAAACTGTTTTTT
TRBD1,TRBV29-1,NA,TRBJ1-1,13,CSVMGQTNTEAFF,TGCAGCGTAATGGGACAGACGAACACTGAAGCTTTCTTT
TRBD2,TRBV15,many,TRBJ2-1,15,CATSRDPGLADEQFF,TGTGCCACCAGCAGAGATCCGGGACTAGCCGATGAGCAGTTCTTC
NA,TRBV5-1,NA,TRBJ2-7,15,CASSTNQRGFYEQYF,TGCGCCAGCAGTACTAATCAGCGTGGGTTCTACGAGCAGTACTTC
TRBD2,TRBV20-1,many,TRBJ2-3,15,CSVSAGGPGTDTQYF,TGCAGTGTGTCAGCGGGAGGGCCGGGCACAGATACGCAGTATTTT
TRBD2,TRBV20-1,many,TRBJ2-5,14,CSARPAGGLETQYF,TGCAGTGCTAGACCAGCGGGGGGGCTGGAGACCCAGTACTTC
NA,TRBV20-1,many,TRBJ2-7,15,CSARDSRTPYYEQYF,TGCAGTGCTAGAGATTCGAGGACCCCCTACTACGAGCAGTACTTC
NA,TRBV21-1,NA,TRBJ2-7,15,CASSVQGGKSYEQYF,TGTGCCAGCAGCGTCCAAGGGGGGAAGTCCTACGAGCAGTACTTC
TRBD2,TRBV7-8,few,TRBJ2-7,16,CASSLGLAGTAYEQYF,TGTGCCAGCAGCCTCGGACTAGCGGGGACTGCCTACGAGCAGTACTTC
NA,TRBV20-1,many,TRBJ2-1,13,CSARAQSVNEQFF,TGCAGTGCTAGAGCTCAAAGTGTCAATGAGCAGTTCTTC
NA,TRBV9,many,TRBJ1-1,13,CASSVAGTTEAFF,TGTGCCAGCAGCGTAGCAGGGACCACTGAAGCTTTCTTT
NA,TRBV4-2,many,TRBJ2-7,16,CASSQAAGTKTGEQYF,TGTGCCAGCAGCCAAGCAGCCGGGACCAAGACGGGAGAGCAGTACTTC
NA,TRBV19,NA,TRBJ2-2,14,CATLRSAVAGELFF,TGTGCCACCCTACGGTCTGCGGTGGCCGGGGAGCTGTTTTTT
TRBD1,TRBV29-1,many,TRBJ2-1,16,CSVEDGRTGPVNEQFF,TGCAGCGTTGAAGATGGGCGGACAGGGCCGGTGAATGAGCAGTTCTTC
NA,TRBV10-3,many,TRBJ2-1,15,CAISESGARHNEQFF,TGTGCCATCAGTGAGTCGGGAGCGAGGCACAATGAGCAGTTCTTC
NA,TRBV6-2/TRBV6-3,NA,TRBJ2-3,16,CASGRPSMSSADTQYF,TGTGCCAGCGGTCGGCCCAGTATGAGTAGTGCAGATACGCAGTATTTT
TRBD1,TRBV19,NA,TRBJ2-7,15,CASSDRDRGSYEQYF,TGTGCCAGTAGTGACCGGGACAGGGGTTCTTACGAGCAGTACTTC